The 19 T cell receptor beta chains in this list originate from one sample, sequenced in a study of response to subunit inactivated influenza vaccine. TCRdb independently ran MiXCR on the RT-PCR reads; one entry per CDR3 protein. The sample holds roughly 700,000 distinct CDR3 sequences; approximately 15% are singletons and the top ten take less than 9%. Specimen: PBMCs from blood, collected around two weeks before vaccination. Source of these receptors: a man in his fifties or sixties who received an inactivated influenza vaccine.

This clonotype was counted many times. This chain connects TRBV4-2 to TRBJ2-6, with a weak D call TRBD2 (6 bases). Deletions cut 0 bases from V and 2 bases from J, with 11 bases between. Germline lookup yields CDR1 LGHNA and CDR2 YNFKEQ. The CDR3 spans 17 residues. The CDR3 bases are TGTGCCAGCAGCCAAGATCTCGGGACTGCTGGGGCCAACGTCCTGACTTTC. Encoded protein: CASSQDLGTAGANVLTF.

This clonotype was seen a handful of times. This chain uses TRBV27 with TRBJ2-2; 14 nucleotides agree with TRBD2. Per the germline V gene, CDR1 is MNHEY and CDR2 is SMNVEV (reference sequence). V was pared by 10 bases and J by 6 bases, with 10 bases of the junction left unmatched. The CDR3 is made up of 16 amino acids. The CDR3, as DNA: TGTGCCACCGGCGAGGGACTAGCGGGAGCTGCCGGGGAGCTGTTTTTT. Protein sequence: CATGEGLAGAAGELFF.

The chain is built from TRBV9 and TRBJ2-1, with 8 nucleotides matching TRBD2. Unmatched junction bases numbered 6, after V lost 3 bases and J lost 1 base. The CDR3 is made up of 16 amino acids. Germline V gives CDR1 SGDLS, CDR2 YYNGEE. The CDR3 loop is CASSGGSGESYNEQFF. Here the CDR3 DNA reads TGTGCCAGCAGCGGGGGTAGCGGGGAATCCTACAATGAGCAGTTCTTC.

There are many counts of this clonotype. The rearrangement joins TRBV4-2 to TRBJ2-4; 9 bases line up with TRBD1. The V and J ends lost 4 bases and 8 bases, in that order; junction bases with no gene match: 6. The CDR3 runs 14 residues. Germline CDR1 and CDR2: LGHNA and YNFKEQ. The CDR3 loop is CASSPGTGRYIQYF. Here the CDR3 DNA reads TGTGCCAGCAGCCCTGGGACAGGGAGGTACATTCAGTACTTC.

The CDR3 loop is CASSLRTRGNTEAFF. In nucleotides, the CDR3 is TGCGCCAGCAGCTTGCGGACCAGGGGTAACACTGAAGCTTTCTTT. V is TRBV5-1 and J is TRBJ1-1; D may be TRBD1 (6 bases). Between the trimmed V and J ends, which lost 1 base and 2 bases, there was a span of 12 bases. This CDR3 region has 15 residues. Germline V gene lookup returns CDR1 SGHRS and CDR2 YFSETQ. Full variable domain (missing parts from reference TRBV5-1 and TRBJ1-1): KAGVTQTPRYLIKTRGQQVTLSCSPISGHRSVSWYQQTPGQGLQFLFEYFSETQRNKGNFPGRFSGRQFSNSRSEMNVSTLELGDSALYLCASSLRTRGNTEAFFGQGTRLTVV.

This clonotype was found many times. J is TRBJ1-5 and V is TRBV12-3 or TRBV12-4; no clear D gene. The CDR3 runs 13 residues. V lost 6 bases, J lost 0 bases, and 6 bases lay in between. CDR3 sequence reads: CASSHSSNQPQHF. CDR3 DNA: TGTGCCAGCAGCCACAGTAGCAATCAGCCCCAGCATTTT.

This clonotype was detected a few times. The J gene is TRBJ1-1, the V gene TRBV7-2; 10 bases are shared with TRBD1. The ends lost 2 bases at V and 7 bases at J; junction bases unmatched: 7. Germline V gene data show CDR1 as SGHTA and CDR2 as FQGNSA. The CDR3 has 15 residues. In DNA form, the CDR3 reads TGTGCCAGCAGCTTAACTAGGACAGGGGGTAGTGAAGCTTTCTTT. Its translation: CASSLTRTGGSEAFF. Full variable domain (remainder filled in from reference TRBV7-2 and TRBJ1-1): GAGVSQSPSNKVTEKGKDVELRCDPISGHTALYWYRQSLGQGLEFLIYFQGNSAPDKSGLPSDRFSAERTGGSVSTLTIQRTQQEDSAVYLCASSLTRTGGSEAFFGQGTRLTVV.

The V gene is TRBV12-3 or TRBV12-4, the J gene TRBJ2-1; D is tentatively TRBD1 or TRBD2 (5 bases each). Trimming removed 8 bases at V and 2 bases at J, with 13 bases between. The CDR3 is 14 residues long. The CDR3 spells CASGVSGPYNEQFF. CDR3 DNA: TGTGCCAGCGGGGTTTCGGGGCCCTACAATGAGCAGTTCTTC.

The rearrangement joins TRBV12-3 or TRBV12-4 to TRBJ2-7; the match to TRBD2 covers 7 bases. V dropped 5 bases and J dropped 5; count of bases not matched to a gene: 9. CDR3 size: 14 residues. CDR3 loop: CASSIRWGRDEQYF. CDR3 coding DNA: TGTGCCAGCAGTATCCGTTGGGGGAGGGACGAGCAGTACTTC.

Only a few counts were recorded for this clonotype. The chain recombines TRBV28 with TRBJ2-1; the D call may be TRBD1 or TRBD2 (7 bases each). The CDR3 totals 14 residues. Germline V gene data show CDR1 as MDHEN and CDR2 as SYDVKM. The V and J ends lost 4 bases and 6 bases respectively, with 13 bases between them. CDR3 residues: CASSSGGGRNEQFF. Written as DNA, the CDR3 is TGTGCCAGCAGTTCAGGGGGGGGACGCAATGAGCAGTTCTTC. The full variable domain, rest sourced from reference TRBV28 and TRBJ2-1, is DVKVTQSSRYLVKRTGEKVFLECVQDMDHENMFWYRQDPGLGLRLIYFSYDVKMKEKGDIPEGYSVSREKKERFSLILESASTNQTSMYLCASSSGGGRNEQFFGPGTRLTVL.

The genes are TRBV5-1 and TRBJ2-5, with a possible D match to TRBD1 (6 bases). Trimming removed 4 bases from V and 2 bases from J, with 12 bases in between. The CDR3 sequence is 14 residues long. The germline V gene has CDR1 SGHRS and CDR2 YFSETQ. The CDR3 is CASSRQASQETQYF. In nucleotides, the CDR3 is TGCGCCAGCAGCAGACAGGCTTCACAAGAGACCCAGTACTTC.

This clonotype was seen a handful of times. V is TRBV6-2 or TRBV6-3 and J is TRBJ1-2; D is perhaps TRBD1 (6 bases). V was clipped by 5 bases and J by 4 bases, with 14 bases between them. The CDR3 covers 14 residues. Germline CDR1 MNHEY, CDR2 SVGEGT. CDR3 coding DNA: TGTGCCAGCAGTGCGGACAGAGGACTCTATGGCTACACCTTC. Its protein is CASSADRGLYGYTF.

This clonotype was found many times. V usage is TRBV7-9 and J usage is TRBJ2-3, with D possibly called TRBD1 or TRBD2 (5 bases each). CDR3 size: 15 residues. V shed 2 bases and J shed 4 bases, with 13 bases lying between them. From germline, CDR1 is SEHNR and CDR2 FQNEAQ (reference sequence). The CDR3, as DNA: TGTGCCAGCAGCTTAATGGGGCTAGCTGCAGATACGCAGTATTTT. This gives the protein CASSLMGLAADTQYF.

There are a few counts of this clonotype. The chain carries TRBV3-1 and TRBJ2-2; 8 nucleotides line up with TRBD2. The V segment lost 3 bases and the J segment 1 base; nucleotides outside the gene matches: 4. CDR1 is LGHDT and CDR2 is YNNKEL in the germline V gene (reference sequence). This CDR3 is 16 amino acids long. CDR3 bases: TGTGCCAGCAGCCAGATGGGACTAGTGAACACCGGGGAGCTGTTTTTT. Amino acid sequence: CASSQMGLVNTGELFF.

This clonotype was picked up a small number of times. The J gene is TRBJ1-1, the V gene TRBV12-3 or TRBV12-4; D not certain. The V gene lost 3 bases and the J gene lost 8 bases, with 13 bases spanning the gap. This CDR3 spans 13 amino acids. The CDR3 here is CASSFHQEGEAFF. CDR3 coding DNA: TGTGCCAGCAGTTTTCATCAAGAAGGGGAAGCTTTCTTT.

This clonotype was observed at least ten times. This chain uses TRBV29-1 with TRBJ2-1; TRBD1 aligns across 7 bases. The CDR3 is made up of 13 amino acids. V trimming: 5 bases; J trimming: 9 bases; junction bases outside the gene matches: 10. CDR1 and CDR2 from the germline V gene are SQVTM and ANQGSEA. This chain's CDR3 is CSVRGGLGREQFF. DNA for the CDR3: TGCAGCGTTAGAGGGGGCCTAGGACGTGAGCAGTTCTTC.

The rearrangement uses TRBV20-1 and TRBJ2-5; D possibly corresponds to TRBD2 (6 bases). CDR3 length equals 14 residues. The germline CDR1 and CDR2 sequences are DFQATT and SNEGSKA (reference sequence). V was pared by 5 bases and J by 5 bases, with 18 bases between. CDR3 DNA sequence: TGCAGTGCTGAACTCATCGGGGGTGGTGAGACCCAGTACTTC. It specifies CSAELIGGGETQYF.

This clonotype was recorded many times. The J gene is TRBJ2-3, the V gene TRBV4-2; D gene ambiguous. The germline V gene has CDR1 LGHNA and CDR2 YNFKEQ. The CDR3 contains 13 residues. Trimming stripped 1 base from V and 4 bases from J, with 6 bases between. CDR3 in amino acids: CASSQGLPDTQYF. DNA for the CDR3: TGTGCCAGCAGCCAAGGTCTCCCAGATACGCAGTATTTT.

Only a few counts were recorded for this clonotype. CDR3 in amino acids: CASREDRLLNSPLHF. The CDR3 coding sequence is TGTGCCAGCAGGGAAGACAGATTACTTAATTCACCCCTCCACTTT. The chain is built from TRBV27 and TRBJ1-6; perhaps TRBD1 as D (5 bases). CDR3 length equals 15 residues. Trimming stripped 6 bases from V and 6 bases from J, with 15 bases between. Germline V gene sequence: CDR1 MNHEY, CDR2 SMNVEV (reference sequence).